This T cell receptor (beta chain) was captured in a study of T cells in Graves' hyperthyroidism and ophthalmopathy. Background on the study: The blood sample was taken at first diagnosis, before treatment began.

CDR3 length equals 12 residues. The germline V gene encodes CDR1 SQVTM and CDR2 ANQGSEA. Between the trimmed V and J ends, which lost 7 bases and 5 bases, there was a span of 11 bases. Amplified regions were TCR beta CDR3 sequences from RNA transcripts. During a first-round RT-PCR of the TCR CDR3, the HTBI primer set was used. TCRdb re-analysed the multiplex PCR reads in MiXCR, keeping a single row per CDR3 protein. The data contain nearly 750,000 distinct CDR3 sequences, about 35% of them singletons. For the diagnoses, clinical symptoms, serum thyroxine and TRAb, thyroid ultrasound and orbital computed tomography were used.

The rearrangement uses TRBV29-1 and TRBJ1-4, with D maybe TRBD1 (5 bases). The clonotype originates from a woman in her thirties or forties with Graves' hyperthyroidism. The sample comprised blood. The CDR3 protein is CSGAGPNEKLFF. In DNA form, the CDR3 reads TGCAGCGGGGCAGGGCCGAATGAAAAACTGTTTTTT.